This is a list of T cell receptor beta chains from one sample in a study of T cells after yellow fever vaccination. In TCRdb, the 5' RACE reads were re-called with MiXCR into one record per CDR3 protein. The data contain 500,000 to 650,000 distinct CDR3 sequences, around 12% of them singletons. Sequenced here: PBMCs, sampled on the day of the yellow fever booster vaccination. The source of these receptors is a man younger than 45 who received the YFV17D yellow fever vaccine. Both conserved end residues are part of each CDR3. The order of the fields is clone size, D gene, V gene, J gene, CDR3 DNA, CDR3 protein. The D gene is left open where the match is weak. The size entry is marked missing in some rows and otherwise reads once, few, many or a size class.

size: -; D: -; V: TRBV20-1; J: TRBJ1-2; DNA: TGCAGTGCTATCGTACGGGGGGCAGAGGAAGGCTACACCTTC; CDR3: CSAIVRGAEEGYTF
size: -; D: -; V: TRBV27; J: TRBJ1-1; DNA: TGTGCCAGCAGTGCCGAAGTAAGCACTGAAGCTTTCTTT; CDR3: CASSAEVSTEAFF
size: -; D: TRBD2; V: TRBV25-1; J: TRBJ2-1; DNA: TGTGCCAGCCGACGGGCGGGGGACAATGAGCAGTTCTTC; CDR3: CASRRAGDNEQFF
size: many; D: -; V: TRBV5-6; J: TRBJ2-7; DNA: TGTGCCAGCAGCTTGCGCGCGTACGAGCAGTACTTC; CDR3: CASSLRAYEQYF
size: -; D: -; V: TRBV7-6; J: TRBJ2-5; DNA: TGTGCCAGCAGCTGGGGCGGGGCACAGAACCAAGAGACCCAGTACTTC; CDR3: CASSWGGAQNQETQYF
size: few; D: -; V: TRBV10-2; J: TRBJ2-3; DNA: TGCGCCAGCAGTGCCACGCCCCGACGAGGGGGCACAGATACGCAGTATTTT; CDR3: CASSATPRRGGTDTQYF
size: -; D: -; V: TRBV5-4; J: TRBJ1-5; DNA: TGTGCCAGCAGCTGGACGGAAGATCAGCCCCAGCATTTT; CDR3: CASSWTEDQPQHF
size: many; D: -; V: TRBV5-1; J: TRBJ2-5; DNA: TGCGCCAGCAGCTTGCGGACCACTCAAGAGACCCAGTACTTC; CDR3: CASSLRTTQETQYF
size: -; D: -; V: TRBV2; J: TRBJ2-3; DNA: TGTGCCAGCAGTGGGTTAGCGTTCAAGATGTATTTT; CDR3: CASSGLAFKMYF
size: -; D: -; V: TRBV20-1; J: TRBJ2-3; DNA: TGCAGTGCTAACCACTTAAGCACAGATACGCAGTATTTT; CDR3: CSANHLSTDTQYF
size: -; D: -; V: TRBV9; J: TRBJ2-7; DNA: TGTGCCAGCAGCGGTGGAGAGGGCACTAGCGAGCAGTACTTC; CDR3: CASSGGEGTSEQYF
size: -; D: TRBD2; V: TRBV11-2; J: TRBJ2-7; DNA: TGTGCCAGCAGCCAACAACTAGCGGGAGTCTACGAGCAGTACTTC; CDR3: CASSQQLAGVYEQYF
size: few; D: TRBD2; V: TRBV19; J: TRBJ2-3; DNA: TGTGCCAGTAGTAAGGGACTAGCGGGAGCGGGAGATACGCAGTATTTT; CDR3: CASSKGLAGAGDTQYF
size: many; D: -; V: TRBV7-2; J: TRBJ2-3; DNA: TGTGCCAGCAGTTTAGCCCGCACAGATACGCAGTATTTT; CDR3: CASSLARTDTQYF
size: -; D: -; V: TRBV20-1; J: TRBJ2-7; DNA: TGCAGTGCTAACAGGGAACGCTACGAGCAGTACTTC; CDR3: CSANRERYEQYF
size: -; D: -; V: TRBV20-1; J: TRBJ2-1; DNA: TGCAGTGCTAGAGCCCAGGGTCTTGTCAATGAGCAGTTCTTC; CDR3: CSARAQGLVNEQFF
size: -; D: TRBD1; V: TRBV3-1; J: TRBJ1-1; DNA: TGTGCCAGCAGCTTTCGGGACAGGGGGGGGACTGAAGCTTTCTTT; CDR3: CASSFRDRGGTEAFF
size: -; D: -; V: TRBV24-1; J: TRBJ2-3; DNA: TGTGCCACCAGTGATCCGGGGGCGGGCACAGATACGCAGTATTTT; CDR3: CATSDPGAGTDTQYF